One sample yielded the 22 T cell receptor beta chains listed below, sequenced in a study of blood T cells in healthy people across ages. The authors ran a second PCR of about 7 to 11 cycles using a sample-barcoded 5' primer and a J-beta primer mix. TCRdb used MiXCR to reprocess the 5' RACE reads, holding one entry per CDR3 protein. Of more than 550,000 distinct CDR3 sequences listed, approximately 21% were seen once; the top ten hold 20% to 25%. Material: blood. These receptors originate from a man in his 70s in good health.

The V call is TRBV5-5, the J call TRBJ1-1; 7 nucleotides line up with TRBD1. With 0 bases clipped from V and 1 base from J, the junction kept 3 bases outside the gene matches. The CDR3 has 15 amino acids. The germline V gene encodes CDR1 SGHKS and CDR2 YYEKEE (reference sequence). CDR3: CASSLAGDRNTEAFF. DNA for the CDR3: TGTGCCAGCAGCTTGGCTGGGGACAGGAACACTGAAGCTTTCTTT.

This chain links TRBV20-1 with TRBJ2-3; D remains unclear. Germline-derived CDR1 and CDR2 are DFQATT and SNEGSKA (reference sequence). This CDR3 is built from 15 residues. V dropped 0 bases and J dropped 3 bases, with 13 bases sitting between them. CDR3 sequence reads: CSARDVSTQTDTQYF. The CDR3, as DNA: TGCAGTGCTAGAGATGTATCTACCCAAACAGATACGCAGTATTTT.

CDR3 in DNA: TGTGCCAGCAGCCTCGGACAGCGTTACGAGCAGTACTTC. This sequence encodes CASSLGQRYEQYF. The V call is TRBV7-9, the J call TRBJ2-7; D perhaps matches TRBD1 (6 bases). CDR3 size: 13 residues. Trimming removed 5 bases at V and 4 bases at J, with 12 bases between. Germline V gene data show CDR1 as SEHNR and CDR2 as FQNEAQ (reference sequence).

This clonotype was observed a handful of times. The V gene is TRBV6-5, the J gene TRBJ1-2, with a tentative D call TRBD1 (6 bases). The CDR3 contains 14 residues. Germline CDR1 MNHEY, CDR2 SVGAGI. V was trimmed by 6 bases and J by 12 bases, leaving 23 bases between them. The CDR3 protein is CASSSLGGLRGHTF. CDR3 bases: TGTGCCAGCAGCTCCCTTGGGGGGCTCAGGGGCCACACCTTC.

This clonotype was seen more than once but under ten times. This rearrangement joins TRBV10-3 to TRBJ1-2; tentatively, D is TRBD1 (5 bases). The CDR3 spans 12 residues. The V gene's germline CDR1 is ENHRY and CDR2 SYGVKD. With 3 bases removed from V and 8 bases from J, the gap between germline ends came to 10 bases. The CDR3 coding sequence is TGTGCCATCAGTGAAGTGGGACTGGGCTACACCTTC. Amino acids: CAISEVGLGYTF.

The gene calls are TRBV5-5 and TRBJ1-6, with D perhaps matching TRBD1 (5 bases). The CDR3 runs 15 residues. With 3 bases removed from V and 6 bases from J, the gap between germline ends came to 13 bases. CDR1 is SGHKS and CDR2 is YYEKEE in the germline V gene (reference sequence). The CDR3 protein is CASSSPWGGNSPLHF. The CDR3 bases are TGTGCCAGCAGCTCACCTTGGGGGGGTAATTCACCCCTCCACTTT.

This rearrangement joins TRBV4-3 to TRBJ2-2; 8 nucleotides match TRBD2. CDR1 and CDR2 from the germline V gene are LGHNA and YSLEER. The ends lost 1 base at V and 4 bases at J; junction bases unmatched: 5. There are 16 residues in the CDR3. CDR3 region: CASSQGSGRATGELFF. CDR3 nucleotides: TGCGCCAGCAGCCAAGGATCCGGGAGGGCCACCGGGGAGCTGTTTTTT.

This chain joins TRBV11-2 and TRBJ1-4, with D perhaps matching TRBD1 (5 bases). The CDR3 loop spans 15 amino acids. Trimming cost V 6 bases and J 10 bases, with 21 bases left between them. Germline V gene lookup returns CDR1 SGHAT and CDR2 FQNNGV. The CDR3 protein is CASRLTGQVGGKLFF. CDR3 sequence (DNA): TGTGCCAGCAGGTTGACCGGACAAGTGGGTGGAAAACTGTTTTTT.

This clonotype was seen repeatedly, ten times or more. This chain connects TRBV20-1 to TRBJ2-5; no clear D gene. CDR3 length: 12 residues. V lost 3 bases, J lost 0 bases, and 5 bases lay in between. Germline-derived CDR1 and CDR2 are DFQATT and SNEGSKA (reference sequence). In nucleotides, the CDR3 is TGCAGTGCTAGGAAAGACCAAGAGACCCAGTACTTC. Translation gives CSARKDQETQYF.

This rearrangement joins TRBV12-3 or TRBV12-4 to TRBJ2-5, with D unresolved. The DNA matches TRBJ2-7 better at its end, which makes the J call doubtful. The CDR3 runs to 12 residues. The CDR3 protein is CASGTDHYEQYF. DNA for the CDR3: TGTGCCTCCGGAACAGACCACTACGAGCAGTACTTC.

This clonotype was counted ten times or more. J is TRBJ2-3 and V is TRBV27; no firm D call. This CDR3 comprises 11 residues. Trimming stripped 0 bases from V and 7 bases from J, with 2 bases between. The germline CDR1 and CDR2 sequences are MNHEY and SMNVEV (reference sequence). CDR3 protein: CASSLSNTQYF. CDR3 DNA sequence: TGTGCCAGCAGTTTATCTAATACGCAGTATTTT.

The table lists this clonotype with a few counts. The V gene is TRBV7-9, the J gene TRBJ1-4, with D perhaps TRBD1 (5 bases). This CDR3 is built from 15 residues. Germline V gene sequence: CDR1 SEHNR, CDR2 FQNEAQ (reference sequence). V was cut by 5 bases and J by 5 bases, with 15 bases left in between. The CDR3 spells CASSPRDGRNEKLFF. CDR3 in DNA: TGTGCCAGCAGCCCCCGGGACGGACGGAATGAAAAACTGTTTTTT.

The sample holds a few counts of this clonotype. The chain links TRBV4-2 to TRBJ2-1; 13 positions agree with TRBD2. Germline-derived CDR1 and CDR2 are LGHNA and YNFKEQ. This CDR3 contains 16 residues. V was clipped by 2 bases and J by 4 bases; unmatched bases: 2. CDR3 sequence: CASSQTTSGGYNEQFF. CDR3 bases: TGTGCCAGCAGCCAAACGACTAGCGGGGGGTACAATGAGCAGTTCTTC.

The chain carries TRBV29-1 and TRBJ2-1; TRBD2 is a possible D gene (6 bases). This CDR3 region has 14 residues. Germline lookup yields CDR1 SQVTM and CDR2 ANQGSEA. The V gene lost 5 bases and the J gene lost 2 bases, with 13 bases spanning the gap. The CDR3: CSVSPGGAYNEQFF. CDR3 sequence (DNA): TGCAGCGTTAGCCCCGGGGGTGCCTACAATGAGCAGTTCTTC.

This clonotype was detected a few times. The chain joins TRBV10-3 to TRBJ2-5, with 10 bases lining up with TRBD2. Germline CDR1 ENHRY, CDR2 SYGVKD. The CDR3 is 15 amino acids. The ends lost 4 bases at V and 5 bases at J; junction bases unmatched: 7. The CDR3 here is CAISARTSGIETQYF. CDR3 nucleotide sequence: TGTGCCATCAGTGCCCGCACTAGCGGGATCGAGACCCAGTACTTC.

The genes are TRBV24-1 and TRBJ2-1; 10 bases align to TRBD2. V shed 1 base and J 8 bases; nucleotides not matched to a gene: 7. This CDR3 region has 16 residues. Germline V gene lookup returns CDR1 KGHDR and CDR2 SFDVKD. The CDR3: CATSDFGAGGQDEQFF. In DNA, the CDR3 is TGTGCCACCAGTGATTTCGGAGCGGGAGGGCAGGATGAGCAGTTCTTC.

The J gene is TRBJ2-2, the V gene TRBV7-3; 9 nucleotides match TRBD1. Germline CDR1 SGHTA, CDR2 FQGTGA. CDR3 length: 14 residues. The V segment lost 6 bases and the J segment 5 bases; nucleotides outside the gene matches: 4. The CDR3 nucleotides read TGTGCCAGCAGTGAGGGACAGGGAACCGGGGAGCTGTTTTTT. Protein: CASSEGQGTGELFF.

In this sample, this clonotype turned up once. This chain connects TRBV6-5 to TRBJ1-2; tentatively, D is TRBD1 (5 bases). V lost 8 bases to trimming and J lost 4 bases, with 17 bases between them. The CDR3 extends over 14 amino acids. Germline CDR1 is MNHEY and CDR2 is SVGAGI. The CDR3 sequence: CASAPGALVYGYTF. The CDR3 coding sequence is TGTGCCAGCGCGCCCGGGGCACTAGTCTATGGCTACACCTTC.

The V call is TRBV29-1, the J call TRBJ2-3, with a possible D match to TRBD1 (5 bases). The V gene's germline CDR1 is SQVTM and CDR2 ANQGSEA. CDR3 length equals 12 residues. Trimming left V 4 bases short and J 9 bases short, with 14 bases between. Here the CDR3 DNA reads TGCAGCGTTGCTACTCAGGGTATCACGCAGTATTTT. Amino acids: CSVATQGITQYF.

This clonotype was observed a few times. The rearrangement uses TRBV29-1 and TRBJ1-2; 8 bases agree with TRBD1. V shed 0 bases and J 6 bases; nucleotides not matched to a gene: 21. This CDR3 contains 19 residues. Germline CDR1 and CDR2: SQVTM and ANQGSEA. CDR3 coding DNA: TGCAGCGTTGAAGATAGCGATCGATACCCGGACAGGGTGTTTGATGGCTACACCTTC. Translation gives CSVEDSDRYPDRVFDGYTF.

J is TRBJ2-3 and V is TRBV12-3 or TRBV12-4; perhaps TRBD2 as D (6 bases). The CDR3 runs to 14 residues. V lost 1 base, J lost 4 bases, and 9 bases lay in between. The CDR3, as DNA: TGTGCCAGCAGTTTAGGGGTAGCGGCAGATACGCAGTATTTT. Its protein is CASSLGVAADTQYF.

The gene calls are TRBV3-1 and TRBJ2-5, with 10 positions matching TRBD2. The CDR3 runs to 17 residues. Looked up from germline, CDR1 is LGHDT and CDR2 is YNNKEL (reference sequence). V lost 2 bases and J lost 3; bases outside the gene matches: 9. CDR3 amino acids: CASSQSRLAGVEETQYF. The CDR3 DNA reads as TGTGCCAGCAGCCAAAGTAGGCTAGCGGGGGTAGAAGAGACCCAGTACTTC.